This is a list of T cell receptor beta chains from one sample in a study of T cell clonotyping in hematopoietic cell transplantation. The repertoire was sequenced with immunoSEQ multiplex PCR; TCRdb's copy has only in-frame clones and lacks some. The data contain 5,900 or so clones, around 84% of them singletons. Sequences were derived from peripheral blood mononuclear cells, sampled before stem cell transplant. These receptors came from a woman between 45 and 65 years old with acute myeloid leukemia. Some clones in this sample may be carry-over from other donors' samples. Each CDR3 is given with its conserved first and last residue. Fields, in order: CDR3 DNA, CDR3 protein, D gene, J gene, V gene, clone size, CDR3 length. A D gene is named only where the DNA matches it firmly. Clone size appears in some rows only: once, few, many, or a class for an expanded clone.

cdr3_nt: TGCGCCAGCAGCACACAGGGGTACGGAAACACCATATATTTT; cdr3_aa: CASSTQGYGNTIYF; d_call: TRBD1; j_call: TRBJ1-3; v_call: TRBV5-1; clone_size: .; cdr3_length: 14
cdr3_nt: TGTGCCAGCAGTCCGAGACATAGCAATCAGCCCCAGCATTTT; cdr3_aa: CASSPRHSNQPQHF; d_call: .; j_call: TRBJ1-5; v_call: TRBV11-2; clone_size: few; cdr3_length: 14
cdr3_nt: TGTGCCAGCAGCCGGACAGGGTTGGCTGAAGCTTTCTTT; cdr3_aa: CASSRTGLAEAFF; d_call: TRBD1; j_call: TRBJ1-1; v_call: TRBV6-1; clone_size: .; cdr3_length: 13
cdr3_nt: TGTGCCAGTAGTATAGAGGCAAACCCTAACTATGGCTACACCTTC; cdr3_aa: CASSIEANPNYGYTF; d_call: .; j_call: TRBJ1-2; v_call: TRBV19; clone_size: .; cdr3_length: 15
cdr3_nt: TGTGCCAGCGGACTAGCGGCCCAAGAGACCCAGTACTTC; cdr3_aa: CASGLAAQETQYF; d_call: TRBD2; j_call: TRBJ2-5; v_call: TRBV6-6; clone_size: once; cdr3_length: 13
cdr3_nt: TGTGCCAGCAGAAGCCGTGGACAGGGAGCGTGGGGCCCGTCGGCCAAAAACATTCAGTACTTC; cdr3_aa: CASRSRGQGAWGPSAKNIQYF; d_call: TRBD1; j_call: TRBJ2-4; v_call: TRBV2; clone_size: .; cdr3_length: 21
cdr3_nt: TGTGCCACCCTCTCCGGGACAGGGACCTACGAGCAGTACTTC; cdr3_aa: CATLSGTGTYEQYF; d_call: TRBD1; j_call: TRBJ2-7; v_call: TRBV2; clone_size: .; cdr3_length: 14
cdr3_nt: TGTGCCAGCAGTTACCTCGGACAGCAGAACACCGGGGAGCTGTTTTTT; cdr3_aa: CASSYLGQQNTGELFF; d_call: .; j_call: TRBJ2-2; v_call: TRBV6-6; clone_size: .; cdr3_length: 16
cdr3_nt: TGTGCCACCAGCAGGCCCACCCCGGGACTAGCGGGAGGTTTCAATGAGCAGTTCTTC; cdr3_aa: CATSRPTPGLAGGFNEQFF; d_call: TRBD2; j_call: TRBJ2-1; v_call: TRBV15; clone_size: .; cdr3_length: 19
cdr3_nt: TGTGCCAGTAGATCTACAGGGTCCTCTGGAAACACCATATATTTT; cdr3_aa: CASRSTGSSGNTIYF; d_call: .; j_call: TRBJ1-3; v_call: TRBV19; clone_size: .; cdr3_length: 15
cdr3_nt: TGCGCCAGCAGCGCTGCTAGCGGAACCTACGAGCAGTACTTC; cdr3_aa: CASSAASGTYEQYF; d_call: TRBD2; j_call: TRBJ2-7; v_call: TRBV5-1; clone_size: .; cdr3_length: 14
cdr3_nt: TGTGCCAGCAGTCTAGGACAGGGACCGTATTCCGAGCAGTACTTC; cdr3_aa: CASSLGQGPYSEQYF; d_call: TRBD1; j_call: TRBJ2-7; v_call: TRBV7-2; clone_size: once; cdr3_length: 15
cdr3_nt: TGTGCCAGCAGCCTGGACAGGGGAGTCGAGACCCAGTACTTC; cdr3_aa: CASSLDRGVETQYF; d_call: TRBD1; j_call: TRBJ2-5; v_call: TRBV5-4; clone_size: .; cdr3_length: 14
cdr3_nt: TGTGCCAGTAGTCTCCCCGGGACGATAGATACGCAGTATTTT; cdr3_aa: CASSLPGTIDTQYF; d_call: .; j_call: TRBJ2-3; v_call: TRBV19; clone_size: .; cdr3_length: 14
cdr3_nt: TGTGCCAGCAGCACACGGTCCCAACGCGAAGCTTTCTTT; cdr3_aa: CASSTRSQREAFF; d_call: .; j_call: TRBJ1-1; v_call: TRBV11-1; clone_size: medium-sized; cdr3_length: 13
cdr3_nt: TGTGCCAGCAGCCCTGGGGCAGGGGGCTATGGCTACACCTTC; cdr3_aa: CASSPGAGGYGYTF; d_call: TRBD1; j_call: TRBJ1-2; v_call: TRBV11-2; clone_size: .; cdr3_length: 14
cdr3_nt: TGTGCCAGCAGCCAAGGGCTAGCGGGAGTAGGTGAGCAGTTCTTC; cdr3_aa: CASSQGLAGVGEQFF; d_call: TRBD2; j_call: TRBJ2-1; v_call: TRBV14; clone_size: few; cdr3_length: 15
cdr3_nt: TGTGCCAGCGGGACTAGCGGATACAATGAGCAGTTCTTC; cdr3_aa: CASGTSGYNEQFF; d_call: TRBD2; j_call: TRBJ2-1; v_call: TRBV5-4; clone_size: .; cdr3_length: 13
cdr3_nt: TGTGCCAGCAGCTTTTCAACAGGGAGAGATGGCTACACCTTC; cdr3_aa: CASSFSTGRDGYTF; d_call: .; j_call: TRBJ1-2; v_call: TRBV7-9; clone_size: .; cdr3_length: 14
cdr3_nt: TGTGCCAGCAGTCAAGGACTAGCGGGATTAGAAGAGACCCAGTACTTC; cdr3_aa: CASSQGLAGLEETQYF; d_call: TRBD2; j_call: TRBJ2-5; v_call: TRBV27; clone_size: few; cdr3_length: 16
cdr3_nt: TGTGCCAGTAGTATACTGGGGGGGTCCGGACAGCCCCAGCATTTT; cdr3_aa: CASSILGGSGQPQHF; d_call: .; j_call: TRBJ1-5; v_call: TRBV19; clone_size: .; cdr3_length: 15
cdr3_nt: TGTGCCAGCAGCTTGGAACGAGGGGGGGATTACAATGAGCAGTTCTTC; cdr3_aa: CASSLERGGDYNEQFF; d_call: .; j_call: TRBJ2-1; v_call: TRBV5-6; clone_size: .; cdr3_length: 16
cdr3_nt: TGTGCCAGCAGCTTAGAAGCAGAGTACGAGCAGTACTTC; cdr3_aa: CASSLEAEYEQYF; d_call: .; j_call: TRBJ2-7; v_call: TRBV7-2; clone_size: .; cdr3_length: 13
cdr3_nt: TGTGCCAGCAGTTCCCCCAGGCGGGAGGTCACCGGGGAGCTGTTTTTT; cdr3_aa: CASSSPRREVTGELFF; d_call: TRBD2; j_call: TRBJ2-2; v_call: TRBV28; clone_size: .; cdr3_length: 16
cdr3_nt: TGTGCCACCAGCCCGGTGGTCGGAGGCCAAGAGACCCAGTACTTC; cdr3_aa: CATSPVVGGQETQYF; d_call: .; j_call: TRBJ2-5; v_call: TRBV15; clone_size: .; cdr3_length: 15
cdr3_nt: TGTGCCAGCAGCTTCCGCGGGGACCCTAGGGGGGAGCAGTTCTTC; cdr3_aa: CASSFRGDPRGEQFF; d_call: .; j_call: TRBJ2-1; v_call: TRBV5-5; clone_size: .; cdr3_length: 15
cdr3_nt: TGTGCCAGCAGCGCCTATGGCCAGCCGGTGGACGAGCAGTACTTC; cdr3_aa: CASSAYGQPVDEQYF; d_call: .; j_call: TRBJ2-7; v_call: TRBV7-9; clone_size: .; cdr3_length: 15
cdr3_nt: TGTGCCAGCACCCCAAAGAGCGGGACGGAGAGGGAAGAGACCCAGTACTTC; cdr3_aa: CASTPKSGTEREETQYF; d_call: TRBD2; j_call: TRBJ2-5; v_call: TRBV6-4; clone_size: .; cdr3_length: 17
cdr3_nt: TGTGCCAGCAGTTGGGGTAGCAATCAGCCCCAGCATTTT; cdr3_aa: CASSWGSNQPQHF; d_call: .; j_call: TRBJ1-5; v_call: TRBV28; clone_size: .; cdr3_length: 13
cdr3_nt: TGCAGCGTTGTGGGCCCTCAGGGTAGCTCCTACAATGAGCAGTTCTTC; cdr3_aa: CSVVGPQGSSYNEQFF; d_call: .; j_call: TRBJ2-1; v_call: TRBV29-1; clone_size: .; cdr3_length: 16
cdr3_nt: TGTGCCAGCTCACGTTTACCAGGGGGCGATCAGGACTATGAGCAGTTCTTC; cdr3_aa: CASSRLPGGDQDYEQFF; d_call: TRBD1; j_call: TRBJ2-1; v_call: TRBV18; clone_size: .; cdr3_length: 17
cdr3_nt: TGTGCCAGCAGCCCCCCGAGAATACGAGGCTACACCTTC; cdr3_aa: CASSPPRIRGYTF; d_call: .; j_call: TRBJ1-2; v_call: TRBV7-9; clone_size: .; cdr3_length: 13
cdr3_nt: TGTGCCAGCAGCACCGGGAACAGGGGCACCCACGAGCAGTACTTC; cdr3_aa: CASSTGNRGTHEQYF; d_call: TRBD1; j_call: TRBJ2-7; v_call: TRBV7-6; clone_size: .; cdr3_length: 15
cdr3_nt: TGTGCTAGTGGTTTGGCGGGGGTCAATGAGCAGTTCTTC; cdr3_aa: CASGLAGVNEQFF; d_call: .; j_call: TRBJ2-1; v_call: TRBV12-5; clone_size: .; cdr3_length: 13
cdr3_nt: TGTGCCAGCAGTTTTGGCAGGGTACCCGATCGTTCACCCCTCCACTTT; cdr3_aa: CASSFGRVPDRSPLHF; d_call: .; j_call: TRBJ1-6; v_call: TRBV27; clone_size: .; cdr3_length: 16
cdr3_nt: TGTGCCAGCAGCGCGCTAGCGGGGTGGGGTCCGCAGTATTTT; cdr3_aa: CASSALAGWGPQYF; d_call: TRBD2; j_call: TRBJ2-3; v_call: TRBV7-6; clone_size: .; cdr3_length: 14
cdr3_nt: TGTGCCAGCACCGGGGGGGGCTACGAGCAGTACTTC; cdr3_aa: CASTGGGYEQYF; d_call: TRBD2; j_call: TRBJ2-7; v_call: TRBV27; clone_size: .; cdr3_length: 12
cdr3_nt: TGTGCCAGCAGCCCCACAATGGGGGCGGCCTACAATGAGCAGTTCTTC; cdr3_aa: CASSPTMGAAYNEQFF; d_call: .; j_call: TRBJ2-1; v_call: TRBV5-6; clone_size: .; cdr3_length: 16
cdr3_nt: TGTGCCAGCAGCTCAGTGGTAGGGATGAGTGAAAAACTGTTTTTT; cdr3_aa: CASSSVVGMSEKLFF; d_call: .; j_call: TRBJ1-4; v_call: TRBV13; clone_size: few; cdr3_length: 15
cdr3_nt: TGTGCCAGTAATGACGAGCTTAGCACAGATACGCAGTATTTT; cdr3_aa: CASNDELSTDTQYF; d_call: .; j_call: TRBJ2-3; v_call: TRBV19; clone_size: .; cdr3_length: 14
cdr3_nt: TGCGCCAGCAACGGAGGCGGAGGCACCTACGAGCAGTACTTC; cdr3_aa: CASNGGGGTYEQYF; d_call: .; j_call: TRBJ2-7; v_call: TRBV5-1; clone_size: .; cdr3_length: 14
cdr3_nt: TGTGCCAGCAGCAAACAGGATTCACCCCTCCACTTT; cdr3_aa: CASSKQDSPLHF; d_call: .; j_call: TRBJ1-6; v_call: TRBV7-9; clone_size: .; cdr3_length: 12
cdr3_nt: TGCGCCAGCAGCCAAGATCACCCCCAGGTGACAGGGCAGTACTTC; cdr3_aa: CASSQDHPQVTGQYF; d_call: .; j_call: TRBJ2-7; v_call: TRBV4-1; clone_size: .; cdr3_length: 15
cdr3_nt: TGTGCCAGCAGCCAAGAGGACCAGGGCTCCTACAATGAGCAGTTCTTC; cdr3_aa: CASSQEDQGSYNEQFF; d_call: .; j_call: TRBJ2-1; v_call: TRBV4-2; clone_size: .; cdr3_length: 16
cdr3_nt: TGTGCCAGCAGCGAGACAGGAGACTGGGGAGAAGCTTTCTTT; cdr3_aa: CASSETGDWGEAFF; d_call: .; j_call: TRBJ1-1; v_call: TRBV9; clone_size: .; cdr3_length: 14
cdr3_nt: TGTGCCAGTCTGGGGGGGGAGCTGTTTTTT; cdr3_aa: CASLGGELFF; d_call: .; j_call: TRBJ2-2; v_call: TRBV6-4; clone_size: few; cdr3_length: 10
cdr3_nt: TGTGCCAGCAGCTTGGGACTAGTAGCTACCCAAACGGCCCAGTACTTC; cdr3_aa: CASSLGLVATQTAQYF; d_call: .; j_call: TRBJ2-5; v_call: TRBV5-8; clone_size: .; cdr3_length: 16
cdr3_nt: TGTGCCAGCAGCTGGCCCGGGGGACGGGAGCGCGAGCAGTACTTC; cdr3_aa: CASSWPGGREREQYF; d_call: .; j_call: TRBJ2-7; v_call: TRBV5-4; clone_size: .; cdr3_length: 15
cdr3_nt: TGTGCCAGCTCACTCGGGACAGGGGCCTACGAGCAGTACTTC; cdr3_aa: CASSLGTGAYEQYF; d_call: TRBD1; j_call: TRBJ2-7; v_call: TRBV18; clone_size: .; cdr3_length: 14
cdr3_nt: TGTGCCAGCAGCGGCCGGAGCACTAACTATGGCTACACCTTC; cdr3_aa: CASSGRSTNYGYTF; d_call: .; j_call: TRBJ1-2; v_call: TRBV9; clone_size: .; cdr3_length: 14
cdr3_nt: TGTGCCATCAGTGAGGCGGCAGGGGCAGATACGCAGTATTTT; cdr3_aa: CAISEAAGADTQYF; d_call: .; j_call: TRBJ2-3; v_call: TRBV10-3; clone_size: .; cdr3_length: 14
cdr3_nt: TGTGCCAGCAGTTACGGGGGGAATGAGCAGTTCTTC; cdr3_aa: CASSYGGNEQFF; d_call: .; j_call: TRBJ2-1; v_call: TRBV6-5; clone_size: .; cdr3_length: 12
cdr3_nt: TGTGCCAGCAGCCCCCAGACTAACACCGGGGAGCTGTTTTTT; cdr3_aa: CASSPQTNTGELFF; d_call: .; j_call: TRBJ2-2; v_call: TRBV9; clone_size: .; cdr3_length: 14
cdr3_nt: TGTGCCAGCAGTTTTCCCGACGGGGACAGGGGTCGCAATCAGCCCCAGCATTTT; cdr3_aa: CASSFPDGDRGRNQPQHF; d_call: TRBD1; j_call: TRBJ1-5; v_call: TRBV28; clone_size: once; cdr3_length: 18